This TCR beta chain emerged from a study of blood T cell repertoires in COVID-19. Study information: There were acute and convalescent COVID-19 samples, and they came from the United States, Italy and Spain. PBMCs, B-cell-depleted T cells, or T cells provided the cDNA or gDNA that made up the material.

Original processing methods: How many nucleated cells were present was estimated from reference gene primer amplification. Libraries were prepared by immunoSEQ multiplex PCR; TCRdb keeps only in-frame clonotypes and omits some of them. The DNA was the basis for D and trimming; V, J and clone size are from that table. The sample records about 170,000 clones, just under 95% being singletons. This clone was found once. This CDR3 comprises 14 residues. The germline V gene encodes CDR1 MNHEY and CDR2 SMNVEV (reference sequence). V was shortened by 6 bases and J by 7 bases, with 15 bases between the two germline ends.

This TCR derives from a woman aged 45-59 years with acute or convalescent COVID-19. The sample comprised peripheral blood. V gene TRBV27 combines with J gene TRBJ1-4; D possibly corresponds to TRBD1 (5 bases). CDR3 nucleotides: TGTGCCAGCAGCTTAAGACAGCCTGGTGAAAAACTGTTTTTT. This codes for CASSLRQPGEKLFF.